A selection of T cell receptor beta chains follows, all from one sample in a study of T cell responses to AZD1222 COVID-19 vaccine. Sequenced by immunoSEQ multiplex PCR; TCRdb stores in-frame clones only, minus some. The table records around 83,000 clones, roughly 88% of them present only once. Sequencing used peripheral blood, obtained on day 0 of AZD1222 vaccination. These receptors were taken from an adult in good health. Both conserved end residues are part of each CDR3. D genes are given only for firm matches. Expanded clones are given a class, and other clones once, few, many or no size at all.

j_call clone_size v_call d_call cdr3_aa cdr3_nt
TRBJ2-5 few TRBV29-1 . CSGTSTEETQYF TGCAGCGGGACCTCGACTGAAGAGACCCAGTACTTC
TRBJ1-1 once TRBV5-3 . CARRAPRDTEAFF TGTGCCAGAAGAGCCCCGAGGGACACTGAAGCTTTCTTT
TRBJ2-5 . TRBV9 TRBD1 CASSEQGARGETQYF TGTGCCAGCAGCGAACAGGGGGCGCGAGGAGAGACCCAGTACTTC
TRBJ2-2 . TRBV27 TRBD1 CASRTGTGTGGELFF TGTGCCAGCAGGACCGGGACAGGGACGGGCGGGGAGCTGTTTTTT
TRBJ1-4 . TRBV19 . CASNIGEKLFF TGTGCCAGTAATATTGGGGAAAAACTGTTTTTT
TRBJ1-5 . TRBV27 . CASSSLSYSNQPQHF TGTGCCAGCAGTTCCCTCAGTTATAGCAATCAGCCCCAGCATTTT
TRBJ1-6 many TRBV18 . CASSPPGQIGDSPLHF TGTGCCAGCTCACCCCCTGGACAGATCGGTGATTCACCCCTCCACTTT
TRBJ1-4 . TRBV5-4 TRBD1 CASSPGQGNEKLFF TGTGCCAGCAGCCCGGGACAGGGAAATGAAAAACTGTTTTTT
TRBJ1-1 . TRBV11-2 . CASSLDERGVTEAFF TGTGCCAGCAGCTTAGATGAGAGGGGTGTCACTGAAGCTTTCTTT
TRBJ1-6 . TRBV12-3/TRBV12-4 . CASSSYVSPLHF TGTGCCAGCAGTTCGTATGTGTCACCCCTCCACTTT
TRBJ2-7 . TRBV5-1 . CASSLGLRATYEQYF TGCGCCAGCAGCTTGGGACTGCGGGCCACCTACGAGCAGTACTTC
TRBJ1-3 . TRBV19 . CASKRGGNTIYF TGTGCCAGTAAACGCGGAGGAAACACCATATATTTT
TRBJ1-1 few TRBV7-2 . CASSLYSPEAFF TGTGCCAGCAGCTTATATAGCCCTGAAGCTTTCTTT
TRBJ2-5 . TRBV18 TRBD1 CASSPRDSASQETQYF TGTGCCAGCTCACCCAGGGACAGTGCTTCCCAAGAGACCCAGTACTTC
TRBJ1-2 . TRBV18 . CASSPGTLVAYGYTF TGTGCCAGCTCACCCGGGACGTTGGTGGCCTATGGCTACACCTTC
TRBJ1-2 few TRBV6-5 TRBD1 CASRTGGAIYGYTF TGTGCCAGCAGGACAGGGGGCGCGATCTATGGCTACACCTTC
TRBJ2-5 . TRBV9 . CASSVGVGVETQYF TGTGCCAGCAGCGTAGGGGTGGGAGTTGAGACCCAGTACTTC
TRBJ1-5 . TRBV21-1 . CASDHGGDLVSQPQHF TGTGCCAGCGATCACGGAGGGGACCTCGTTAGTCAGCCCCAGCATTTT
TRBJ1-2 . TRBV18 TRBD1 CASSQEDPGGFGYTF TGTGCCAGCTCACAAGAGGATCCAGGGGGCTTTGGCTACACCTTC
TRBJ2-7 . TRBV6-5 TRBD1 CASSKSGTGAYEQYF TGTGCCAGCAGTAAATCCGGGACAGGGGCCTACGAGCAGTACTTC
TRBJ1-2 . TRBV28 . CASISNYGYTF TGTGCCAGCATTTCGAACTATGGCTACACCTTC
TRBJ2-1 . TRBV5-4 . CASSQRDNSYNEQFF TGTGCCAGCAGTCAGCGGGACAACTCCTACAATGAGCAGTTCTTC
TRBJ2-2 . TRBV11-1 TRBD1 CASSKYRGPNTGELFF TGTGCCAGCAGCAAGTACAGGGGCCCCAACACCGGGGAGCTGTTTTTT
TRBJ2-1 . TRBV21-1 . CASSKDRGTYNEQFF TGTGCCAGCAGCAAGGACAGGGGGACCTACAATGAGCAGTTCTTC
TRBJ2-3 . TRBV5-1 . CASSPGTPDTQYF TGCGCCAGCAGCCCCGGGACTCCGGATACGCAGTATTTT
TRBJ2-7 once TRBV10-3 TRBD1 CAIKGTENYEQYF TGTGCCATCAAAGGGACAGAGAACTACGAGCAGTACTTC
TRBJ2-2 . TRBV2 . CASSPTTPNTGELFF TGTGCCAGCAGTCCGACTACACCGAACACCGGGGAGCTGTTTTTT
TRBJ2-3 few TRBV6-2/TRBV6-3 . CASSYEPSTGGPDTQYF TGTGCCAGCAGTTACGAGCCTTCCACAGGAGGGCCAGATACGCAGTATTTT
TRBJ2-7 few TRBV11-2 . CASSLGNTMSSYEQYF TGTGCCAGCAGCCTGGGGAACACGATGAGCTCCTACGAGCAGTACTTC
TRBJ2-7 . TRBV6-5 . CASSTPGSPGYEQYF TGTGCCAGCAGTACCCCGGGAAGTCCCGGCTACGAGCAGTACTTC
TRBJ2-5 . TRBV11-3 TRBD1 CASSSGTGQETQYF TGTGCCAGCAGCTCAGGGACAGGCCAAGAGACCCAGTACTTC
TRBJ2-7 once TRBV7-7 . CASSLLGESEQYF TGTGCCAGCAGCTTACTCGGGGAAAGCGAGCAGTACTTC
TRBJ1-5 . TRBV5-1 . CASSLGGAEDQPQHF TGCGCCAGCAGCTTGGGGGGGGCGGAGGATCAGCCCCAGCATTTT
TRBJ1-2 . TRBV6-2/TRBV6-3 TRBD1 CASSQYRGSLYGYTF TGTGCCAGCAGCCAATACAGGGGAAGCCTCTATGGCTACACCTTC
TRBJ1-1 . TRBV13 TRBD1 CASSTGTGNKRGNTEAFF TGTGCCAGCAGCACGGGGACAGGGAACAAAAGGGGGAACACTGAAGCTTTCTTT
TRBJ2-1 . TRBV6-5 . CASSYSDTPVPNEQFF TGTGCCAGCAGTTACTCGGACACTCCAGTCCCTAATGAGCAGTTCTTC
TRBJ2-3 . TRBV4-3 . CASSQGAGALGSDTQYF TGCGCCAGCAGCCAAGGGGCAGGAGCGCTCGGATCGGATACGCAGTATTTT
TRBJ2-5 . TRBV24-1 TRBD1 CATSETGQGGTQYF TGTGCCACCAGTGAGACCGGACAGGGTGGGACCCAGTACTTC
TRBJ1-5 . TRBV15 . CATSRGLPLAQHF TGTGCCACCAGCAGAGGTCTACCTCTGGCCCAGCATTTT
TRBJ2-3 few TRBV5-1 . CASSPEWGTDTQYF TGCGCCAGCAGCCCGGAATGGGGCACAGATACGCAGTATTTT
TRBJ1-3 once TRBV6-5 . CASSNSQGNGNTIYF TGTGCCAGCAGTAACTCACAGGGAAATGGAAACACCATATATTTT